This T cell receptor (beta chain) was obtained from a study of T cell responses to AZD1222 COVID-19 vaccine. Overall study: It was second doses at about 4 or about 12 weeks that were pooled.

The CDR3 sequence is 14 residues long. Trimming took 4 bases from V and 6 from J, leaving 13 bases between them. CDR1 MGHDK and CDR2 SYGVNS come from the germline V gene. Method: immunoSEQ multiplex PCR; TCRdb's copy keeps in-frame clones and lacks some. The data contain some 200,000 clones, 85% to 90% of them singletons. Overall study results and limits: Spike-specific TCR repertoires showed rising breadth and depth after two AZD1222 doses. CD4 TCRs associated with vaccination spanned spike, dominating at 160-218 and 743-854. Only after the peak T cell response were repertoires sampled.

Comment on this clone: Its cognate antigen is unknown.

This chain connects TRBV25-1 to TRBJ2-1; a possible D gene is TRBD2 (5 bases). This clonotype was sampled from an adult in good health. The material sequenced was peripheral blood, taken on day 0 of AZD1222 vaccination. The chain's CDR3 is CASSAALAINEQFF. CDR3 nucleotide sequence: TGTGCCAGCAGTGCGGCTTTAGCGATCAATGAGCAGTTCTTC.